The clone carrying this TCR beta chain has more than one count but fewer than ten. Its antigen is still unknown. Peripheral blood, about 10 milliliters per donor, was collected. V was pared by 3 bases and J by 2 bases, with 10 bases of the junction left unmatched. This CDR3 spans 16 amino acids. CDR1 is SGHKS, CDR2 YYEKEE, per germline (reference sequence). This entry comes from a study of blood T cells in healthy people across ages. Findings of the study overall: The diversity estimates, figures obtained from one million T cells, were considered underestimates.

Through a sample-barcoded 5' primer and a J-beta primer mix, a second PCR was run for roughly 7 to 11 cycles. TCRdb reanalysed the 5' RACE reads using MiXCR and keeps one entry per CDR3 protein. Among 1.5 million to 2 million distinct CDR3 sequences listed, around half were seen once. This sequence joins TRBV5-5 and TRBJ2-5, with 7 bases lining up with TRBD1. The sequenced sample was blood. The TCR was taken from a woman in her thirties or forties in good health. Here the CDR3 reads CASSSTTGPAQETQYF. The CDR3 region has the DNA TGTGCCAGCAGCTCGACGACAGGGCCAGCGCAAGAGACCCAGTACTTC.